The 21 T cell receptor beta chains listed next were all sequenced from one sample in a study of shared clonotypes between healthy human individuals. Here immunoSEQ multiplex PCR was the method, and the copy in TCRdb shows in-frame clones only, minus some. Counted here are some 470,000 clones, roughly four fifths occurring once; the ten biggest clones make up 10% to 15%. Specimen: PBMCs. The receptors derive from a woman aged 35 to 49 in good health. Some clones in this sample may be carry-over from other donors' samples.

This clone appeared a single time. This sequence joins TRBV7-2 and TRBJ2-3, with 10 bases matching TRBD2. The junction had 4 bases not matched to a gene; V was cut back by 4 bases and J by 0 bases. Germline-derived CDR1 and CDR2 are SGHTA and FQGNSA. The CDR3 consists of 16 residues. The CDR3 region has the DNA TGTGCCAGCAGCTCAACTAGCGGGGCTAGCACAGATACGCAGTATTTT. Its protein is CASSSTSGASTDTQYF.

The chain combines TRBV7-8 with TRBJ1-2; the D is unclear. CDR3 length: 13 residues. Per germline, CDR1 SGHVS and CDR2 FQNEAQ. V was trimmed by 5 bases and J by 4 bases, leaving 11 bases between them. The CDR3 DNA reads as TGTGCCAGCAGCACGCAGTCGTCCTATGGCTACACCTTC. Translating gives CASSTQSSYGYTF.

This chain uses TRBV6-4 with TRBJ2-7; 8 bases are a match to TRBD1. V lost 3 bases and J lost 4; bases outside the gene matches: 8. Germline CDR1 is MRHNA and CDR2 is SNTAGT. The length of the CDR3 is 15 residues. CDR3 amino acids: CASSEEAGGMYEQYF. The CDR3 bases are TGTGCCAGCAGTGAAGAGGCAGGGGGCATGTACGAGCAGTACTTC.

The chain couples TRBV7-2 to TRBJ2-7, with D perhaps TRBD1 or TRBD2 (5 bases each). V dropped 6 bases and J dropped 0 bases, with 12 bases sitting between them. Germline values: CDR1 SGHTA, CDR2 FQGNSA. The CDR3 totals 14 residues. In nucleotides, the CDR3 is TGTGCCAGCAGACCCGGGACGGACTCCTACGAGCAGTACTTC. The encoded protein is CASRPGTDSYEQYF.

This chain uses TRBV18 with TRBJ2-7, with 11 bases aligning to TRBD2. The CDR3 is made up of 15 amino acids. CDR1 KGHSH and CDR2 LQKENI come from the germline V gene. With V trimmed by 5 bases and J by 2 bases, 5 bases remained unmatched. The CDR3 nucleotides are TGTGCCAGCTCAGCCACTAGCGGGAGCCCCTACGAGCAGTACTTC. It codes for CASSATSGSPYEQYF.

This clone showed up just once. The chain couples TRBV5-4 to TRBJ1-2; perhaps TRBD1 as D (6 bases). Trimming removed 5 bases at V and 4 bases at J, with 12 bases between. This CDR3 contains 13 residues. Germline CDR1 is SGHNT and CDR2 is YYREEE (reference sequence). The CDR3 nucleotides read TGTGCCAGCAGAGGGGACACATTCTATGGCTACACCTTC. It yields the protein CASRGDTFYGYTF.

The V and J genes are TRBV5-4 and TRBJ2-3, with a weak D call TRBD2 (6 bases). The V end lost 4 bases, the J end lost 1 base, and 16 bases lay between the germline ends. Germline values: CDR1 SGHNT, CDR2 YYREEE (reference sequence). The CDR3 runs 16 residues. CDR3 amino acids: CASSPGGASGTDTQYF. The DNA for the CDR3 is TGTGCCAGCAGCCCTGGCGGGGCCTCGGGCACAGATACGCAGTATTTT. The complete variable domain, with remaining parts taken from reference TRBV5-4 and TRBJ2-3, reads ETGVTQSPTHLIKTRGQQVTLRCSSQSGHNTVSWYQQALGQGPQFIFQYYREEENGRGNFPPRFSGLQFPNYSSELNVNALELDDSALYLCASSPGGASGTDTQYFGPGTRLTVL.

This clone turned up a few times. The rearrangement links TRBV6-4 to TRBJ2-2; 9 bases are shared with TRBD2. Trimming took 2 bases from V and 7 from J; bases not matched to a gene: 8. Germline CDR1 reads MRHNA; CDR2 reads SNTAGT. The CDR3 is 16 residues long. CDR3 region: CASSDGTSPGSGELFF. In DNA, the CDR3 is TGTGCCAGCAGTGACGGGACTAGCCCTGGGAGCGGGGAGCTGTTTTTT.

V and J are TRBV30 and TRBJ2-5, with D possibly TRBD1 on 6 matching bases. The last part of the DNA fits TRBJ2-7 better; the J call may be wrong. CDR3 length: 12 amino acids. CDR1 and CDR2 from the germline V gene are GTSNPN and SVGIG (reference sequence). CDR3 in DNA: TGTGCCTGGCAACAGGGCCGCTACGAGCAGTACTTC. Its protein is CAWQQGRYEQYF.

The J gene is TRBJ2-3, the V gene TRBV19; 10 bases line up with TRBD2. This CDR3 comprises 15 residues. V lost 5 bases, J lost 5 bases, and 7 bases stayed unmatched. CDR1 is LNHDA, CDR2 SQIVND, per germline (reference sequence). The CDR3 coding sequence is TGTGCCAGTAGTGAATGGGGGACTAGCGAAGATACGCAGTATTTT. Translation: CASSEWGTSEDTQYF.

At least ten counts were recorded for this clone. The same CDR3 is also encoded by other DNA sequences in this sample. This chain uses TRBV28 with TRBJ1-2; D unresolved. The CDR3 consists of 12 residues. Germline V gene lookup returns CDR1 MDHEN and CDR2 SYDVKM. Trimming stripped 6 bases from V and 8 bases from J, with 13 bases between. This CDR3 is CASSPGFRGYTF. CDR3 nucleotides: TGTGCCAGCAGCCCTGGGTTTAGGGGCTACACCTTC.

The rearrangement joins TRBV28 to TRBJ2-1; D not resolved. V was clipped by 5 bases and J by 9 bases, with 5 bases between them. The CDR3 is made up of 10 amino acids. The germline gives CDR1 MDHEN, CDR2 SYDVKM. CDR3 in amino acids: CASSGIEQFF. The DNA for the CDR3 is TGTGCCAGCAGTGGTATTGAGCAGTTCTTC. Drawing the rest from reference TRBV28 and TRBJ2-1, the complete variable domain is DVKVTQSSRYLVKRTGEKVFLECVQDMDHENMFWYRQDPGLGLRLIYFSYDVKMKEKGDIPEGYSVSREKKERFSLILESASTNQTSMYLCASSGIEQFFGPGTRLTVL.

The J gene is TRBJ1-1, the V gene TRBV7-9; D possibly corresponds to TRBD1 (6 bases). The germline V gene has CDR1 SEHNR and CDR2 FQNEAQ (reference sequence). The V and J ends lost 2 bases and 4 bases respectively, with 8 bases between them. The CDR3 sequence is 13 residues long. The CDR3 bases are TGTGCCAGCAGCTTAAACAGGGCCACTGAAGCTTTCTTT. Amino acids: CASSLNRATEAFF. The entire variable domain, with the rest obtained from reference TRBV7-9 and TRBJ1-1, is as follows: DTGVSQNPRHKITKRGQNVTFRCDPISEHNRLYWYRQTLGQGPEFLTYFQNEAQLEKSRLLSDRFSAERPKGSFSTLEIQRTEQGDSAMYLCASSLNRATEAFFGQGTRLTVV.

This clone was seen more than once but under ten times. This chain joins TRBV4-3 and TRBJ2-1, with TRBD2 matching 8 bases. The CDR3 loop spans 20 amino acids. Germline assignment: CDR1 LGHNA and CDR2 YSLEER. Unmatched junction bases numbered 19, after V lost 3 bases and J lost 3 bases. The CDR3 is CASSQIYSVKSGSSYNEQFF. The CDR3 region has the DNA TGCGCCAGCAGCCAGATCTACAGCGTTAAAAGCGGGAGTAGCTACAATGAGCAGTTCTTC.

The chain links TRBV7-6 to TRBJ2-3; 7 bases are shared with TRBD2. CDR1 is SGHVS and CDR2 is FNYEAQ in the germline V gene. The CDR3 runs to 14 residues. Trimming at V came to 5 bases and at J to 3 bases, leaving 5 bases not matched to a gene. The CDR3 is CASSLLSGTDTQYF. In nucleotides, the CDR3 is TGTGCCAGCAGCCTCCTTAGCGGGACAGATACGCAGTATTTT.

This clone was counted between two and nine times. The CDR3 protein is CASSRGRGQVNTEAFF. CDR3 in DNA: TGCGCCAGCAGCCGGGGCCGGGGGCAGGTGAACACTGAAGCTTTCTTT. This chain connects TRBV5-1 to TRBJ1-1; TRBD1 might be the D (6 bases). V was pared by 4 bases and J by 0 bases, with 16 bases between. The germline CDR1 and CDR2 sequences are SGHRS and YFSETQ. The CDR3 totals 16 residues. The variable domain in full, completed from reference TRBV5-1 and TRBJ1-1, reads KAGVTQTPRYLIKTRGQQVTLSCSPISGHRSVSWYQQTPGQGLQFLFEYFSETQRNKGNFPGRFSGRQFSNSRSEMNVSTLELGDSALYLCASSRGRGQVNTEAFFGQGTRLTVV.

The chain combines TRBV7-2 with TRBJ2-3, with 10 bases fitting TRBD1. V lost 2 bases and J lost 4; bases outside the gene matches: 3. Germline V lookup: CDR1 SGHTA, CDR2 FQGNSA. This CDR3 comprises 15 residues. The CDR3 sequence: CASSLRGQGADTQYF. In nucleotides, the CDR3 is TGTGCCAGCAGCTTACGAGGACAGGGGGCAGATACGCAGTATTTT.

The CDR3 is CASSYSRSSEQYF. The CDR3 DNA sequence: TGTGCCAGCAGTTACTCCCGGTCTAGCGAGCAGTATTTT. The rearrangement links TRBV6-5 to TRBJ2-3; TRBD2 is a possible D gene (6 bases). The CDR3 has 13 residues. V was trimmed by 0 bases and J by 11 bases, leaving 12 bases between them. Germline V CDR1 and CDR2: MNHEY, SVGAGI.

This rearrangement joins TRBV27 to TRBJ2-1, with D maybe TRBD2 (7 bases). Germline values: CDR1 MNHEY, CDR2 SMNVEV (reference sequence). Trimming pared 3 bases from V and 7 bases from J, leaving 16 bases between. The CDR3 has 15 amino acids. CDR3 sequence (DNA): TGTGCCAGCAGTTTTGGACTAGGGGGTCAGAATGAGCAGTTCTTC. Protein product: CASSFGLGGQNEQFF.

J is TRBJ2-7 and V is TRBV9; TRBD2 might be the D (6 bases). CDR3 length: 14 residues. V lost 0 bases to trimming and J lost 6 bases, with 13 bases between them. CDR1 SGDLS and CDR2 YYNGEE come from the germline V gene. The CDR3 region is CASSVGGGASEQYF. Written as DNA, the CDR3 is TGTGCCAGCAGCGTAGGGGGCGGGGCATCCGAGCAGTACTTC.

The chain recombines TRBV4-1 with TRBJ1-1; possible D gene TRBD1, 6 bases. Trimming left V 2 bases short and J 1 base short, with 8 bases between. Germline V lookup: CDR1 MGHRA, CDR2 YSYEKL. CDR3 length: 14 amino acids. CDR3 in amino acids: CASSQPTGNTEAFF. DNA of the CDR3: TGCGCCAGCAGCCAACCGACAGGGAACACTGAAGCTTTCTTT.